The subject of this entry is one TCR beta chain. This specimen belongs to a study of shared clonotypes between healthy human individuals. Assay: immunoSEQ multiplex PCR; the TCRdb copy retains only in-frame clones and omits some. The table includes about 610,000 clones, roughly 96% detected once. Terminally differentiated effector memory CD45RA+ cells were excluded from the naive CD8 cells, which were CD45RO-negative and positively selected for CCR7. V lost 3 bases and J lost 0, with 15 bases in between. Germline CDR1 LNHNV, CDR2 YYDKDF (reference sequence). CDR3 length: 17 residues. J is TRBJ2-1 and V is TRBV15; D is possibly TRBD2 (6 bases). The receptor's source is a woman in her 30s in good health. Material for sequencing was naive CD8+ T cells sorted from blood. The CDR3 loop reads CATSSPPLTSSYNEQFF. DNA of the CDR3: TGTGCCACCAGCAGCCCGCCACTGACTAGCTCCTACAATGAGCAGTTCTTC.